The next 9 T cell receptor beta chains were all read from a single sample in a study of beta chain features in type 1 diabetes. Study-wide points: TCRB CDR3 length was moderately but significantly reduced in all four CD4+ subsets of Type 1 diabetes patients.

Sequencing targeted expressed TCRB transcripts, as all isolated RNA had been reverse transcribed. Repertoires were generated with immunoSEQ multiplex PCR, while TCRdb's copy carries only in-frame clones and drops some. The data contain 640,000 or so clones, roughly 12% of them singletons. The antigens these receptors bind are not known. Sequencing was performed on naive CD4+ T cells from blood. The receptors derive from a man aged 18 to 35 with type 1 diabetes.

Only a few counts were recorded for this clone. The V call is TRBV7-9, the J call TRBJ1-5; D is uncertain. CDR3 size: 15 residues. Germline-derived CDR1 and CDR2 are SEHNR and FQNEAQ (reference sequence). Trimming left V 1 base short and J 1 base short, with 8 bases between. CDR3 sequence: CASSLDGESNQPQHF. CDR3 bases: TGTGCCAGCAGCTTAGATGGGGAAAGCAATCAGCCCCAGCATTTT.

This sequence joins TRBV7-9 and TRBJ1-1; D unresolved. CDR1 is SEHNR and CDR2 is FQNEAQ in the germline V gene (reference sequence). This CDR3 has 13 amino acids. Between the trimmed V and J ends, which lost 5 bases and 7 bases, there was a span of 14 bases. CDR3 region: CASSAGEEVEAFF. The CDR3, as DNA: TGTGCCAGCAGCGCGGGAGAGGAAGTTGAAGCTTTCTTT.

V usage is TRBV4-1 and J usage is TRBJ1-2; 7 bases are a match to TRBD1. J gave up 6 bases and V 1 base, and 2 bases lay outside the gene matches. The length of the CDR3 is 13 residues. The germline V gene encodes CDR1 MGHRA and CDR2 YSYEKL. CDR3 residues: CASSQGQGDGYTF. Written as DNA, the CDR3 is TGCGCCAGCAGCCAAGGACAGGGTGATGGCTACACCTTC.

The V gene is TRBV7-9, the J gene TRBJ2-3; D gene uncertain. CDR1 and CDR2 from the germline V gene are SEHNR and FQNEAQ (reference sequence). The CDR3 runs to 13 residues. V lost 2 bases, J lost 11 bases, and 14 bases lay in between. For the CDR3, the DNA is TGTGCCAGCAGCTTATCTTGGGGTGTCGGGCAGTATTTT. It encodes CASSLSWGVGQYF.

The chain couples TRBV5-6 to TRBJ1-2; possible D gene TRBD1, 6 bases. The length of the CDR3 is 14 residues. Trimming took off 9 bases at V and 6 bases at J, with 21 bases between the two ends. Germline values: CDR1 SGHDT, CDR2 YYEEEE. In nucleotides, the CDR3 is TGTGCCAAGAACCGAGGACAGCCGCTGGATGGCTACACCTTC. This gives the protein CAKNRGQPLDGYTF.

This clone was detected only a few times. The genes are TRBV30 and TRBJ2-3, with 12 bases fitting TRBD2. The V gene's germline CDR1 is GTSNPN and CDR2 SVGIG (reference sequence). The ends lost 6 bases at V and 2 bases at J; junction bases unmatched: 9. The CDR3 spans 16 residues. CDR3 residues: CACAMGTSGPTDTQYF. The DNA for the CDR3 is TGTGCCTGCGCCATGGGGACTAGCGGGCCCACAGATACGCAGTATTTT.

The chain joins TRBV6-1 to TRBJ1-1; D unclear. The CDR3 loop spans 16 amino acids. Per germline, CDR1 MNHNS and CDR2 SASEGT. V lost 2 bases and J 0 bases, leaving 13 bases between the germline ends. The CDR3 bases are TGTGCCAGCAGTGAAATTCGGGGAACCATGAACACTGAAGCTTTCTTT. Amino acids: CASSEIRGTMNTEAFF.

About this clone itself: The sample carries other DNA sequences with the same CDR3. This chain connects TRBV29-1 to TRBJ1-1; perhaps TRBD1 as D (5 bases). CDR1 and CDR2 from the germline V gene are SQVTM and ANQGSEA. The CDR3 totals 13 residues. The V and J ends lost 4 bases and 0 bases respectively, with 9 bases between them. CDR3 DNA sequence: TGCAGCGTTGGGGGACGTATGAACACTGAAGCTTTCTTT. Translated, it gives CSVGGRMNTEAFF.

This clone was seen a few times. This rearrangement joins TRBV7-3 to TRBJ2-1; D tentatively reads TRBD1 or TRBD2 (6 bases each). Trimming pared 5 bases from V and 9 bases from J, leaving 14 bases between. Germline CDR1 reads SGHTA; CDR2 reads FQGTGA. This CDR3 spans 13 amino acids. CDR3 in amino acids: CASSTQWGAEQFF. CDR3 nucleotides: TGTGCCAGCAGCACCCAGTGGGGGGCTGAGCAGTTCTTC.